This TCR beta chain was recovered during a study of T cell changes during pregnancy in multiple sclerosis. Data came from immunoSEQ multiplex PCR; TCRdb stores just in-frame clones and leaves some out. The sample has tens of thousands of clones, about 92% seen once. The sequence was obtained from a female donor in good health, enrolled as a control in a pregnancy study. The material was peripheral blood, obtained in the second trimester of pregnancy.

CDR3 loop: CASTPSGRYNEQFF. CDR3 nucleotides: TGCGCCAGCACACCTAGCGGTCGGTACAATGAGCAGTTCTTC. J is TRBJ2-1 and V is TRBV10-1; TRBD2 matches at 7 bases. Germline trimming cut 7 bases from V and 4 bases from J; bases unmatched to any gene: 7. Germline values: CDR1 WNHNN, CDR2 SYGVQD (reference sequence). The CDR3 is 14 amino acids.